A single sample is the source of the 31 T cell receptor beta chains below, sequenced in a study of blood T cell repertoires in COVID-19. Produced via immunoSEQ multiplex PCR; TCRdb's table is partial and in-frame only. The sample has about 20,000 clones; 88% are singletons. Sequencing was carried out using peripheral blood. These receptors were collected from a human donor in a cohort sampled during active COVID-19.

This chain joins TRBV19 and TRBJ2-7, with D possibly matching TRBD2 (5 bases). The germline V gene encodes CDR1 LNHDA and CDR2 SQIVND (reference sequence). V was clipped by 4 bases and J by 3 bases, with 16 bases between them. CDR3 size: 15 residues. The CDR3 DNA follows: TGTGCCAGTAGTAGGGCGGGCCCGGGTTTCTACGAGCAGTACTTC. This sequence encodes CASSRAGPGFYEQYF. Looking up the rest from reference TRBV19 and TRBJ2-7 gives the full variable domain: DGGITQSPKYLFRKEGQNVTLSCEQNLNHDAMYWYRQDPGQGLRLIYYSQIVNDFQKGDIAEGYSVSREKKESFPLTVTSAQKNPTAFYLCASSRAGPGFYEQYFGPGTRLTVT.

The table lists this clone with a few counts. CDR3 in DNA: TGTGCCAGCAACTCGGACAGGGGTTGGGATCAGCCCCAGCATTTT. It codes for CASNSDRGWDQPQHF. The V and J genes are TRBV27 and TRBJ1-5, with 9 positions matching TRBD1. J lost 5 bases, V lost 7 bases, and 9 bases had no gene match. This CDR3 region has 15 residues. The germline gives CDR1 MNHEY, CDR2 SMNVEV (reference sequence).

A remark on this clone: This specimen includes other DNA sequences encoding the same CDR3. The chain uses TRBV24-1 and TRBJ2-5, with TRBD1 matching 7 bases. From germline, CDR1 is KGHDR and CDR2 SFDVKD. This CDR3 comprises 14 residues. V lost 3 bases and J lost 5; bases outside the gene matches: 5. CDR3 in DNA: TGTGCCACCAGTGATACAGGGGCCGGGGAGACCCAGTACTTC. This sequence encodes CATSDTGAGETQYF.

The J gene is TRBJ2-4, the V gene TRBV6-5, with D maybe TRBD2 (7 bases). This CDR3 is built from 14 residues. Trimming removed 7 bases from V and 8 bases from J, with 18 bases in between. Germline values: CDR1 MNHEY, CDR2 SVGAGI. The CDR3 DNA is TGTGCCAGCACTTCACGTGGGGGGGGCCACATTCAGTACTTC. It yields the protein CASTSRGGGHIQYF.

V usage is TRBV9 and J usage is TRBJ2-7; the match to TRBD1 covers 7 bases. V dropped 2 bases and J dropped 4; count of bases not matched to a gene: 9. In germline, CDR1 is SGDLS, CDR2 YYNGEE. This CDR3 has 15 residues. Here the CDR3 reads CASSVGVGQAYEQYF. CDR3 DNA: TGTGCCAGCAGCGTGGGCGTCGGACAGGCTTACGAGCAGTACTTC.

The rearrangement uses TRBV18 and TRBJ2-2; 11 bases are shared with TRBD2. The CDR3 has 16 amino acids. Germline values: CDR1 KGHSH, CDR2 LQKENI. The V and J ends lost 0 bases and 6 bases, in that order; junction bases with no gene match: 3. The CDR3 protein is CASSPPSGRAAGELFF. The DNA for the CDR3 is TGTGCCAGCTCACCACCTAGCGGGAGGGCCGCCGGGGAGCTGTTTTTT.

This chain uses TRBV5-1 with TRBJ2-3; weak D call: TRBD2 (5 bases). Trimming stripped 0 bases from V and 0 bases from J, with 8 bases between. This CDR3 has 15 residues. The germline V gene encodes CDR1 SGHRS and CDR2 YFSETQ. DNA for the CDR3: TGCGCCAGCAGCTTGGCGAGCGGTAGCACAGATACGCAGTATTTT. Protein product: CASSLASGSTDTQYF.

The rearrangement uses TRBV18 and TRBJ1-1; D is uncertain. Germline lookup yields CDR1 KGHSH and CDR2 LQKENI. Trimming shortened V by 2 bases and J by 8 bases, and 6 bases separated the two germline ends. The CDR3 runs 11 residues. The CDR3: CASSPAAEAFF. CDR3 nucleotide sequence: TGTGCCAGCTCACCAGCGGCAGAAGCTTTCTTT.

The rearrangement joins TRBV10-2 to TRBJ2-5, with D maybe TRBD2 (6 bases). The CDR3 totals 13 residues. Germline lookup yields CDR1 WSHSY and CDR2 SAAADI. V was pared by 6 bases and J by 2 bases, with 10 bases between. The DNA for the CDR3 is TGCGCCAGCAGGTTGGGACTGCAAGAGACCCAGTACTTC. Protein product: CASRLGLQETQYF.

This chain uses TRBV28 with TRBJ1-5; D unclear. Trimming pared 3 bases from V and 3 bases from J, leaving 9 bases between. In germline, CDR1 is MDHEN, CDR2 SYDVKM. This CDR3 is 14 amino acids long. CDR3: CASSLWQNNQPQHF. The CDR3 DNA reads TGTGCCAGCAGTTTGTGGCAGAACAATCAGCCCCAGCATTTT.

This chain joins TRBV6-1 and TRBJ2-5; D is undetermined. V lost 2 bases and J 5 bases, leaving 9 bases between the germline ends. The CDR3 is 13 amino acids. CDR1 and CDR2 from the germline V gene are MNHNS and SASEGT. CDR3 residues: CASSETLRETQYF. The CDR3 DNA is TGTGCCAGCAGTGAAACGTTGAGGGAGACCCAGTACTTC.

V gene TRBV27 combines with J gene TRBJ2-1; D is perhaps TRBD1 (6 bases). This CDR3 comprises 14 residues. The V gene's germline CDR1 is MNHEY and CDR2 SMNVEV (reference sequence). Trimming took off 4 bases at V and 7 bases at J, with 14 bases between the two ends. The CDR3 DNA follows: TGTGCCAGCAGTTCTCACCTACAGGGTAATGAGCAGTTCTTC. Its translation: CASSSHLQGNEQFF.

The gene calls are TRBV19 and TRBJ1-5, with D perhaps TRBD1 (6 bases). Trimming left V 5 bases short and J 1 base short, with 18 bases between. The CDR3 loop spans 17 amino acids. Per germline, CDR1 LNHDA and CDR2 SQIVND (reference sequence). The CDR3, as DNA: TGTGCCAGTAGTTTTCAAAGGGGGGGCGTGAGCAATCAGCCCCAGCATTTT. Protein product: CASSFQRGGVSNQPQHF.

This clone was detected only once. The CDR3 bases are TGCGCCAGCATGCAGGGTTGGAGCTACACCTTC. Protein sequence: CASMQGWSYTF. The gene calls are TRBV5-1 and TRBJ1-2; possibly TRBD1 for D (5 bases). CDR3 length equals 11 residues. The V gene lost 6 bases and the J gene lost 9 bases, with 12 bases spanning the gap. Germline V gene data show CDR1 as SGHRS and CDR2 as YFSETQ.

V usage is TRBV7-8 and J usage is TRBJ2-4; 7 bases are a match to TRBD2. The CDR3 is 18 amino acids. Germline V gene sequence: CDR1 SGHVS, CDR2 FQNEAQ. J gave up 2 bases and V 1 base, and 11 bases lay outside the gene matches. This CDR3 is CASSLDSLAVSPKNIQYF. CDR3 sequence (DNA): TGTGCCAGCAGCTTAGACTCGCTAGCGGTCTCTCCCAAAAACATTCAGTACTTC.

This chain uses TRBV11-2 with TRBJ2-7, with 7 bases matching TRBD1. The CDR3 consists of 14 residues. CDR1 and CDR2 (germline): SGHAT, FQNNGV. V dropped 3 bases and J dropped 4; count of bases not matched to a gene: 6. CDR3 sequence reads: CASSFDRASYEQYF. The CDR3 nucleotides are TGTGCCAGCAGCTTCGACAGGGCGAGTTACGAGCAGTACTTC.

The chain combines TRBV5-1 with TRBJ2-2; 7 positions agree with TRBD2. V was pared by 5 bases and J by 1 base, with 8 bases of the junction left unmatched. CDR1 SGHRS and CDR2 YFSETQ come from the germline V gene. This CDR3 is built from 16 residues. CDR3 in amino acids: CASRSDPGGNTGELFF. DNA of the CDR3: TGCGCCAGCAGATCGGATCCGGGAGGGAACACCGGGGAGCTGTTTTTT.

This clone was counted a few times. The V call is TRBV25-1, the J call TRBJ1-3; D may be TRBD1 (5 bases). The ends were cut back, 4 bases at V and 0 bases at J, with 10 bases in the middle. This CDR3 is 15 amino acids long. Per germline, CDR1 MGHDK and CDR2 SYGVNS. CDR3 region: CASSVGGSSGNTIYF. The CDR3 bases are TGTGCCAGCAGTGTGGGGGGAAGCTCTGGAAACACCATATATTTT. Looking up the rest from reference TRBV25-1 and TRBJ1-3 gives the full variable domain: EADIYQTPRYLVIGTGKKITLECSQTMGHDKMYWYQQDPGMELHLIHYSYGVNSTEKGDLSSESTVSRIRTEHFPLTLESARPSHTSQYLCASSVGGSSGNTIYFGEGSWLTVV.

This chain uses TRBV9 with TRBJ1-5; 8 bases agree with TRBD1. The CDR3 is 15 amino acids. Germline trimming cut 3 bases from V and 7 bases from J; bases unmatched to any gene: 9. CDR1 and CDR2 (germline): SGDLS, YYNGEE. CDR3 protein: CASSAQDRDAQPQHF. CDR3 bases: TGTGCCAGCAGCGCCCAGGACAGGGACGCCCAGCCCCAGCATTTT.

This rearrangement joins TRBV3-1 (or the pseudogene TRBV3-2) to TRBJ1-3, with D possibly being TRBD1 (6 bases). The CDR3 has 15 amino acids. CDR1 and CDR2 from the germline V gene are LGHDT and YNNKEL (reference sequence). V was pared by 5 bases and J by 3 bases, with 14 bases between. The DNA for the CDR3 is TGTGCCAGCAGCTACAGGGTCGAGGGTGGAAACACCATATATTTT. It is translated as CASSYRVEGGNTIYF.

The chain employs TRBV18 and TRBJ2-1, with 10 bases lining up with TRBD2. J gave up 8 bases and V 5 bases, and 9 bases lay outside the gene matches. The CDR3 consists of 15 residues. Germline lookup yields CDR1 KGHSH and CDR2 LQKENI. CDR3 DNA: TGTGCCAGCTCAGATCTAGCGGGAGCCATCGATGAGCAGTTCTTC. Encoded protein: CASSDLAGAIDEQFF.

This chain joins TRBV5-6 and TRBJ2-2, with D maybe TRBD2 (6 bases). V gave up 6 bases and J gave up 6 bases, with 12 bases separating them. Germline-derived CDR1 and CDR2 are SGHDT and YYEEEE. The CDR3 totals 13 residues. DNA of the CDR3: TGTGCCAGCACCTTCCTAGCGTCCGGGGAGCTGTTTTTT. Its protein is CASTFLASGELFF.

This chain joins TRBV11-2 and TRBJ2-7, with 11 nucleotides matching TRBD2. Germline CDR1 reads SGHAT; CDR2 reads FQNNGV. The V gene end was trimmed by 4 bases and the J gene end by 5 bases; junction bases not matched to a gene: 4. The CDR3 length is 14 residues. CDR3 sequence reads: CASSSSGRFDEQYF. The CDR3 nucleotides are TGTGCCAGCAGCTCTAGCGGGAGGTTCGACGAGCAGTACTTC.

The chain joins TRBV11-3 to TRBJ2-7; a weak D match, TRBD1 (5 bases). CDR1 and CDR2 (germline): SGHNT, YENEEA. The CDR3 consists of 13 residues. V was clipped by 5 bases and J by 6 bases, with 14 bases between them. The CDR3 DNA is TGTGCCAGCAGCCAAGACAGCTTTTCCGAGCAGTACTTC. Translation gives CASSQDSFSEQYF.

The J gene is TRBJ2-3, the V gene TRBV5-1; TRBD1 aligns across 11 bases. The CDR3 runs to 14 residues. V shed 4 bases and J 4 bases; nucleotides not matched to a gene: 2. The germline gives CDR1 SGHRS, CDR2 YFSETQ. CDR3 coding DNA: TGCGCCAGCAGCCTGGGACAGGGGGCAGATACGCAGTATTTT. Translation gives CASSLGQGADTQYF.

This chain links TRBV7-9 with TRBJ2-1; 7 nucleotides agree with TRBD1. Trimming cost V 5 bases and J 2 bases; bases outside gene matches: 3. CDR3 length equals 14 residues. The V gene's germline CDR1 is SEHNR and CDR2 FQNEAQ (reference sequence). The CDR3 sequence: CASSQGETYNEQFF. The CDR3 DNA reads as TGTGCCAGCAGCCAGGGGGAGACCTACAATGAGCAGTTCTTC.

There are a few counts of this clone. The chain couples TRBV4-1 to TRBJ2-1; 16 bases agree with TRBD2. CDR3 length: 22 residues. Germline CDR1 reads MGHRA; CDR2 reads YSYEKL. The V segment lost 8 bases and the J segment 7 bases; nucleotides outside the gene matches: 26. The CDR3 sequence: CASQASLSYGTSGRALKNEQFF. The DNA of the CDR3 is TGCGCCAGCCAAGCCTCCTTAAGTTACGGGACTAGCGGGAGGGCCCTTAAAAATGAGCAGTTCTTC.

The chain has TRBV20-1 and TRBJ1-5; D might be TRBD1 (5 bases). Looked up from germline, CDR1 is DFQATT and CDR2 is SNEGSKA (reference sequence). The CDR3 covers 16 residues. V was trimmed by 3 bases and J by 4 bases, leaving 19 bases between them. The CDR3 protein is CSASNGGANINQPQHF. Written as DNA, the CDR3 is TGCAGTGCTAGTAACGGGGGAGCGAACATAAATCAGCCCCAGCATTTT.

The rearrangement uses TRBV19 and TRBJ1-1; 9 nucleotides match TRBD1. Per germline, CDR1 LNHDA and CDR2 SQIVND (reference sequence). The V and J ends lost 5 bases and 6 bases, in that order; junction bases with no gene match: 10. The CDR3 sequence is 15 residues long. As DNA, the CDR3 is TGTGCCAGTAGTCGCCGGGACAGGGAGTTCGCTGAAGCTTTCTTT. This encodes CASSRRDREFAEAFF.

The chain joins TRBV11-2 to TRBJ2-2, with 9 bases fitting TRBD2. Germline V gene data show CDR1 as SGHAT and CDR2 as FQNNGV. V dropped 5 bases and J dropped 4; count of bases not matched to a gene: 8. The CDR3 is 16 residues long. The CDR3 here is CASSRLAAGVTGELFF. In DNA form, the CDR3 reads TGTGCCAGCAGCCGACTAGCGGCGGGGGTCACCGGGGAGCTGTTTTTT.

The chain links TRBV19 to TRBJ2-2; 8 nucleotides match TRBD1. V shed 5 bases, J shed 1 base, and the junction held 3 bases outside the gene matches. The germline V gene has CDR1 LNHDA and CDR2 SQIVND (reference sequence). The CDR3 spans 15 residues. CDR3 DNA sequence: TGTGCCAGTAGTGTGGGGACAGGGAACACCGGGGAGCTGTTTTTT. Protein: CASSVGTGNTGELFF.